The rows below give T cell receptor beta chains drawn from one sample of a study of T cell changes during pregnancy in multiple sclerosis. Repertoires were generated with immunoSEQ multiplex PCR, while TCRdb's copy carries only in-frame clones and drops some. The sample contains 100,000 or so clones, 90% to 95% of which appear only once. Material: peripheral blood, obtained in the first trimester of pregnancy. The receptors were sampled from a female donor with multiple sclerosis, enrolled in a pregnancy study. Both conserved end residues are part of each CDR3.

v_gene	j_gene	CDR3aa
TRBV2	TRBJ1-2	CASSERGNYGYTF
TRBV18	TRBJ2-3	CASSPLTGTSTDTQYF
TRBV6-1	TRBJ2-7	CASPGRGISYEQYF
TRBV9	TRBJ2-1	CASSGGLSYNEQFF
TRBV25-1	TRBJ1-1	CASSTHDREVAEAFF
TRBV6-1	TRBJ1-1	CASGRSAGQAFF
TRBV5-5	TRBJ1-5	CASSQDRDGQPQHF
TRBV25-1	TRBJ2-7	CASSVGTARSEQYF
TRBV7-3	TRBJ2-1	CASSLDLALSYNEQFF
TRBV18	TRBJ2-7	CASSPNPGSEQYF
TRBV7-6	TRBJ2-1	CASSLGPEQFF
TRBV11-2	TRBJ1-1	CASSRYSTGRGTWSTEAFF
TRBV5-1	TRBJ2-1	CASRSPGHSSYNEQFF
TRBV13	TRBJ2-1	CASRREGQGAWEQFF
TRBV7-3	TRBJ2-2	CASSFSTLVNTGELFF
TRBV5-1	TRBJ1-4	CASRIGPANEKLFF
TRBV4-1	TRBJ2-7	CASSQVLDRSPYEQYF
TRBV2	TRBJ1-2	CASSDDLYGFFTF
TRBV7-3	TRBJ2-5	CASSGGTEETQYF
TRBV30	TRBJ2-5	CAWGGATQYF
TRBV9	TRBJ1-4	CASSGRVTNEKLFF
TRBV4-2	TRBJ1-6	CASSSRIVQFQDSPLHF
TRBV28	TRBJ2-2	CASRSGGGSDTGELFF
TRBV15	TRBJ2-2	CATSRDRGLTGELFF
TRBV19	TRBJ1-1	CASSLIPGQGMAEAFF
TRBV6-5	TRBJ2-3	CASSYAGEAYF
TRBV4-1	TRBJ1-5	CASSQARGAGSNQPQHF
TRBV11-2	TRBJ2-7	CASSRDREAHLYEQYF
TRBV5-1	TRBJ2-3	CASSFRTSGGASTDTQYF
TRBV6-5	TRBJ1-5	CASSRSGAQHF
TRBV9	TRBJ2-3	CASSVARASTDTQYF
TRBV6-7	TRBJ2-1	CASSWRQGSYNEQFF
TRBV7-6	TRBJ2-3	CASRKGFLAGGTDTQYF
TRBV7-3	TRBJ2-1	CASSLRQGLDNEQFF
TRBV5-6	TRBJ2-1	CASTPGTAYNEQFF
TRBV5-8	TRBJ1-1	CASSWTGGIFSEAFF
TRBV11-2	TRBJ2-5	CASSLVGTRWETQYF
TRBV6-1	TRBJ2-1	CASSEEISYNEQFF
TRBV12-5	TRBJ2-7	CASGLESGGRHEQYF
TRBV5-1	TRBJ2-1	CASSLERKTYNEQFF
TRBV5-1	TRBJ2-2	CASSGGATGELFF
TRBV5-1	TRBJ1-6	CASSYGGDRNSPLHF
TRBV30	TRBJ1-2	CAWTLLYGYTF
TRBV19	TRBJ1-2	CASRTTGVQGYTF
TRBV5-4	TRBJ2-1	CASSTGTSGGFEQFF
TRBV2	TRBJ1-5	CASSADRVGNQPQHF
TRBV5-1	TRBJ2-3	CASSWDYTDTQYF
TRBV5-6	TRBJ1-1	CASSSGVDSQGTEAFF
TRBV11-3	TRBJ2-2	CASSSSEVTGELFF
TRBV7-9	TRBJ1-4	CASSPSGGEKLFF
TRBV6-1	TRBJ1-1	CASSAADRGLNTEAFF
TRBV7-6	TRBJ1-2	CASSRGQQRDGYTF
TRBV4-2	TRBJ2-5	CASSQGLAGDDDLAYQETQYF
TRBV9	TRBJ2-1	CASSVAAGGLSYNEQFF
TRBV4-1	TRBJ1-1	CASSQEGFRGSTAAFF